The 31 T cell receptor beta chains presented below share a single source sample, sequenced in a study of PD-1 blockade in mismatch repair-deficient tumors (dated by TCRdb to 2017 to 2019). The protocol used for the library was the immunoSEQ multiplex PCR assay. TCRdb holds this immuneACCESS table with in-frame rearrangements only. Some clones are missing; in checked studies, unresolved V genes explain under half, and the rest has no known cause. This sample comprises 130,000 or so clones, 86% of them detected only once. Roughly 13% of the sample goes to the ten largest clones. This sample comprised peripheral blood, obtained 44 weeks after starting pembrolizumab. The receptors originated from an adult with mismatch repair-deficient cancer.

The rearrangement links TRBV29-1 to TRBJ1-2; D is unclear. V lost 5 bases to trimming and J lost 8 bases, with 12 bases between them. CDR3 length equals 11 residues. Germline CDR1 and CDR2: SQVTM and ANQGSEA. For the CDR3, the DNA is TGCAGCGTTCCCCTCTCCCCGGGCTACACCTTC. The encoded protein is CSVPLSPGYTF. Based on the CDR3 plus reference TRBV29-1 and TRBJ1-2, the full variable domain is SAVISQKPSRDICQRGTSLTIQCQVDSQVTMMFWYRQQPGQSLTLIATANQGSEATYESGFVIDKFPISRPNLTFSTLTVSNMSPEDSSIYLCSVPLSPGYTFGSGTRLTVV.

J is TRBJ2-7 and V is TRBV6-5; 11 nucleotides agree with TRBD2. CDR1 MNHEY and CDR2 SVGAGI come from the germline V gene. With V trimmed by 7 bases and J by 2 bases, 7 bases remained unmatched. CDR3 length equals 15 residues. The CDR3 loop reads CASKGRLAGPYEQYF. Here the CDR3 DNA reads TGTGCCAGCAAGGGCAGACTAGCGGGACCCTACGAGCAGTACTTC.

This rearrangement joins TRBV4-1 to TRBJ2-7; D perhaps matches TRBD2 (6 bases). The germline gives CDR1 MGHRA, CDR2 YSYEKL. Deletions cut 4 bases from V and 4 bases from J, with 11 bases between. CDR3 length: 13 amino acids. CDR3 region: CASSPNAGYEQYF. In DNA, the CDR3 is TGCGCCAGCAGCCCCAATGCGGGGTACGAGCAGTACTTC.

The chain joins TRBV27 to TRBJ2-3, with TRBD1 matching over 10 bases. The germline CDR1 and CDR2 sequences are MNHEY and SMNVEV (reference sequence). V dropped 2 bases and J dropped 7; count of bases not matched to a gene: 6. This CDR3 region has 15 residues. In DNA, the CDR3 is TGTGCCAGCAGTTTAATAAGACAGGGGGCGCATACGCAGTATTTT. Translated: CASSLIRQGAHTQYF.

The V gene is TRBV7-9, the J gene TRBJ1-2, with D hard to call. Germline V CDR1 and CDR2: SEHNR, FQNEAQ (reference sequence). The CDR3 covers 15 residues. The V gene lost 3 bases and the J gene lost 0 bases, with 11 bases spanning the gap. The CDR3 DNA sequence: TGTGCCAGCAGCTTGGAGGCAGGAGCTAACTATGGCTACACCTTC. This translates into CASSLEAGANYGYTF.

This chain links TRBV6-6 with TRBJ2-7; 7 nucleotides match TRBD1. After removal of 7 bases from V and 3 bases from J, the junction contained 12 bases not matched to a gene. The V gene's germline CDR1 is MNHNY and CDR2 SVGAGI (reference sequence). This CDR3 spans 15 amino acids. This chain's CDR3 is CASTYLSGQIYEQYF. For the CDR3, the DNA is TGTGCCAGCACCTATTTATCGGGACAGATCTACGAGCAGTACTTC.

Regarding this clone: This may be a read error, as it is one base from a much larger clone. Other DNA sequences in the same sample also yield this CDR3. V and J are TRBV6-4 and TRBJ2-1; D gene ambiguous. Germline CDR1 MRHNA, CDR2 SNTAGT. The CDR3 consists of 13 residues. Trimming cost V 0 bases and J 5 bases, with 5 bases left between them. For the CDR3, the DNA is TGTGCCAGCAGTGACTCAGACAACAATGAGCAGTTCTTC. It is translated as CASSDSDNNEQFF.

The chain links TRBV6-5 to TRBJ1-5, with 7 bases aligning to TRBD1. Germline V CDR1 and CDR2: MNHEY, SVGAGI. This CDR3 region has 14 residues. The trim removed 6 bases at V and 6 bases at J, leaving 8 bases unmatched. CDR3 nucleotide sequence: TGTGCCAGCAGAACGACCAGGGGGGGTCAGCCCCAGCATTTT. Translated, it gives CASRTTRGGQPQHF.

The V and J genes are TRBV28 and TRBJ2-7; 9 bases fit TRBD1. Germline V gene data show CDR1 as MDHEN and CDR2 as SYDVKM. Trimming took 6 bases from V and 6 from J; bases not matched to a gene: 9. The CDR3 is 14 residues long. Here the CDR3 DNA reads TGTGCCAGCAGCCACCCGGGACAGGGCCGCGAGCAGTACTTC. It translates to CASSHPGQGREQYF.

This chain joins TRBV7-9 and TRBJ1-3; 9 bases are shared with TRBD1. Unmatched junction bases numbered 1, after V lost 0 bases and J lost 4 bases. From germline, CDR1 is SEHNR and CDR2 FQNEAQ (reference sequence). The CDR3 covers 15 residues. This chain's CDR3 is CASSLADRGGNTIYF. CDR3 nucleotides: TGTGCCAGCAGCTTAGCGGACAGGGGAGGAAACACCATATATTTT.

J is TRBJ1-2 and V is TRBV5-4; 10 bases align to TRBD1. Germline-derived CDR1 and CDR2 are SGHNT and YYREEE (reference sequence). The length of the CDR3 is 20 residues. Losses at the gene ends were 2 bases for V and 8 bases for J; bases not matched to a gene: 24. The DNA of the CDR3 is TGTGCCAGCAGCTTCCCCCGCCGTCATGACAGGGGGCGTGGGGGAGGAGGCTACACCTTC. Protein: CASSFPRRHDRGRGGGGYTF.

CDR3 sequence reads: CASSLWRTSYNEQFF. CDR3 coding DNA: TGTGCCAGCAGTTTATGGCGGACCTCCTACAATGAGCAGTTCTTC. The chain joins TRBV28 to TRBJ2-1; the D is unclear. The CDR3 sequence is 15 residues long. The V end lost 0 bases, the J end lost 0 bases, and 6 bases lay between the germline ends. CDR1 is MDHEN and CDR2 is SYDVKM in the germline V gene.

This clone has at least ten counts. The genes are TRBV6-1 and TRBJ2-7; 11 bases match TRBD2. The CDR3 length is 15 residues. Trimming removed 4 bases from V and 4 bases from J; junction bases left unmatched: 6. Germline loops: CDR1 MNHNS, CDR2 SASEGT. Here the CDR3 reads CASSAELAGAYEQYF. Here the CDR3 DNA reads TGTGCCAGCAGTGCTGAACTAGCGGGAGCTTACGAGCAGTACTTC.

The chain carries TRBV5-1 and TRBJ2-2; 8 positions agree with TRBD2. Germline trimming cut 2 bases from V and 6 bases from J; bases unmatched to any gene: 6. The CDR3 has 15 residues. CDR1 is SGHRS and CDR2 is YFSETQ in the germline V gene. The CDR3 sequence is CASSLLADGPGELFF. The CDR3 DNA follows: TGCGCCAGCAGCTTACTAGCGGATGGGCCCGGGGAGCTGTTTTTT.

The chain employs TRBV4-3 and TRBJ2-3; possible D gene TRBD1, 6 bases. The CDR3 length is 15 residues. V was shortened by 4 bases and J by 1 base, with 12 bases between the two germline ends. Per the germline V gene, CDR1 is LGHNA and CDR2 is YSLEER. The chain's CDR3 is CASSLRTARTDTQYF. CDR3 nucleotide sequence: TGCGCCAGCAGCCTTCGGACAGCCCGCACAGATACGCAGTATTTT.

This chain links TRBV4-2 with TRBJ1-2; tentative D call: TRBD1 (6 bases). Germline V CDR1 and CDR2: LGHNA, YNFKEQ. The V gene lost 0 bases and the J gene lost 4 bases, with 15 bases spanning the gap. There are 16 residues in the CDR3. Here the CDR3 DNA reads TGTGCCAGCAGCCAAGATCTGCAGGGGCCCCGCTATGGCTACACCTTC. Amino acids: CASSQDLQGPRYGYTF.

Only one count was recorded for this clone. This chain joins TRBV21-1 and TRBJ2-2; the table's D call TRBD1 went unverified against the DNA. TRBV21-1 is shown as a pseudogene. The CDR3 is made up of 12 amino acids. DNA of the CDR3: TGTGCCAGCCCAGGGGAACCCGGGGAGCTGTTTTTT. The encoded protein is CASPGEPGELFF.

The chain links TRBV5-1 to TRBJ2-3; 8 nucleotides match TRBD1. CDR3 length: 16 residues. V lost 2 bases and J lost 1; bases outside the gene matches: 6. The germline CDR1 and CDR2 sequences are SGHRS and YFSETQ. CDR3 loop: CASSFDRGSGTDTQYF. CDR3 coding DNA: TGCGCCAGCAGCTTCGACAGGGGTAGTGGCACAGATACGCAGTATTTT.

The chain is built from TRBV11-2 and TRBJ2-7; the match to TRBD2 covers 7 bases. V shed 5 bases and J 4 bases; nucleotides not matched to a gene: 14. Germline V gives CDR1 SGHAT, CDR2 FQNNGV. The CDR3 runs to 16 residues. CDR3 sequence reads: CASSPYLTGGNYEQYF. DNA for the CDR3: TGTGCCAGCAGCCCTTATCTGACGGGAGGCAATTACGAGCAGTACTTC.

The rearrangement links TRBV7-9 to TRBJ2-7; no clear D gene. CDR3 size: 12 residues. Per the germline V gene, CDR1 is SEHNR and CDR2 is FQNEAQ (reference sequence). The V end lost 4 bases, the J end lost 7 bases, and 11 bases lay between the germline ends. This CDR3 is CASSSIPWEQYF. CDR3 nucleotide sequence: TGTGCCAGCAGCTCTATCCCCTGGGAGCAGTACTTC. The whole variable domain, filled in from reference TRBV7-9 and TRBJ2-7, reads DTGVSQNPRHKITKRGQNVTFRCDPISEHNRLYWYRQTLGQGPEFLTYFQNEAQLEKSRLLSDRFSAERPKGSFSTLEIQRTEQGDSAMYLCASSSIPWEQYFGPGTRLTVT.

This chain links TRBV29-1 with TRBJ1-4; tentatively, D is TRBD1 (6 bases). The CDR3 loop spans 14 amino acids. In germline, CDR1 is SQVTM, CDR2 ANQGSEA. The V and J ends lost 6 bases and 3 bases respectively, with 14 bases between them. CDR3 nucleotide sequence: TGCAGCGTGGGGTCAGGGGTATCTAATGAAAAACTGTTTTTT. Its translation: CSVGSGVSNEKLFF.

This clone came up once. The gene calls are TRBV30 and TRBJ1-1; possible D gene TRBD1, 5 bases. The CDR3 is 16 amino acids. Trimming removed 1 base at V and 3 bases at J, with 18 bases between. Germline V lookup: CDR1 GTSNPN, CDR2 SVGIG (reference sequence). The CDR3 DNA reads TGTGCCTGGAGTGATCTCCGGGGGGAGGAGGACACTGAAGCTTTCTTT. Its translation is CAWSDLRGEEDTEAFF.

The chain has TRBV19 and TRBJ1-5; D is undetermined. Germline V CDR1 and CDR2: LNHDA, SQIVND (reference sequence). The CDR3 contains 11 residues. The V gene lost 5 bases and the J gene lost 6 bases, with 5 bases spanning the gap. The CDR3 sequence is CASSSGQPQHF. CDR3 in DNA: TGTGCCAGTAGTTCAGGTCAGCCCCAGCATTTT.

The V call is TRBV28, the J call TRBJ2-7; TRBD1 is a possible D gene (6 bases). The CDR3 contains 15 residues. Germline loops: CDR1 MDHEN, CDR2 SYDVKM. V was trimmed by 4 bases and J by 3 bases, leaving 16 bases between them. As DNA, the CDR3 is TGTGCCAGCAGTTCTCCGGGACAACAAAACTACGAGCAGTACTTC. As protein: CASSSPGQQNYEQYF.

J is TRBJ2-7 and V is TRBV2, with 7 bases lining up with TRBD2. Germline CDR1 reads SNHLY; CDR2 reads FYNNEI. The CDR3 has 11 residues. Germline trimming cut 8 bases from V and 5 bases from J; bases unmatched to any gene: 3. CDR3 sequence reads: CASRGGDEQYF. CDR3 nucleotide sequence: TGTGCCAGCCGTGGGGGGGACGAGCAGTACTTC. Full variable domain (outside the CDR3, taken from reference TRBV2 and TRBJ2-7): EPEVTQTPSHQVTQMGQEVILRCVPISNHLYFYWYRQILGQKVEFLVSFYNNEISEKSEIFDDQFSVERPDGSNFTLKIRSTKLEDSAMYFCASRGGDEQYFGPGTRLTVT.

This CDR3 reads CASSEGGGDEAFF. The DNA of the CDR3 is TGTGCCAGCAGTGAAGGAGGGGGGGATGAAGCTTTCTTT. J is TRBJ1-1 and V is TRBV6-1, with D possibly being TRBD1 (6 bases). The CDR3 is 13 residues long. V was shortened by 1 base and J by 7 bases, with 10 bases between the two germline ends. Germline lookup yields CDR1 MNHNS and CDR2 SASEGT.

This clone appeared once. V is TRBV21-1 and J is TRBJ2-7; the table calls TRBD2, which could not be checked here. TRBV21-1 is marked as a pseudogene. The CDR3 contains 15 residues. The CDR3 coding sequence is TGTGCCAGCAAAACCGATGGGACTAGCCTGTACGAGCAGTACTTC. Protein: CASKTDGTSLYEQYF.

This sequence joins TRBV4-3 and TRBJ2-3; D may be TRBD2 (5 bases). V lost 1 base to trimming and J lost 1 base, with 9 bases between them. Germline assignment: CDR1 LGHNA and CDR2 YSLEER. The length of the CDR3 is 15 residues. The chain's CDR3 is CASSQGFGGTDTQYF. Written as DNA, the CDR3 is TGCGCCAGCAGCCAAGGTTTCGGGGGCACAGATACGCAGTATTTT.

The chain carries TRBV5-1 and TRBJ2-2; a weak D match, TRBD1 (6 bases). CDR1 is SGHRS and CDR2 is YFSETQ in the germline V gene. The V end was cut by 5 bases, the J end by 0 bases, with 8 bases between. There are 14 residues in the CDR3. The CDR3 sequence: CASRDRTNTGELFF. CDR3 nucleotide sequence: TGCGCCAGCAGAGACAGGACGAACACCGGGGAGCTGTTTTTT.

CDR3 sequence: CAWSGPWSTGELFF. The CDR3 bases are TGTGCCTGGAGTGGCCCGTGGTCCACCGGGGAGCTGTTTTTT. The rearrangement uses TRBV30 and TRBJ2-2; D gene ambiguous. V was cut by 1 base and J by 4 bases, with 10 bases left in between. CDR1 GTSNPN and CDR2 SVGIG come from the germline V gene (reference sequence). The CDR3 is made up of 14 amino acids.

The chain couples TRBV28 to TRBJ2-7; maybe TRBD1 (6 bases). From germline, CDR1 is MDHEN and CDR2 SYDVKM. The CDR3 consists of 13 residues. Trimming took off 7 bases at V and 5 bases at J, with 15 bases between the two ends. In DNA form, the CDR3 reads TGTGCCAGCACGGAACAGGGAGACAACGAGCAGTACTTC. Translated: CASTEQGDNEQYF.